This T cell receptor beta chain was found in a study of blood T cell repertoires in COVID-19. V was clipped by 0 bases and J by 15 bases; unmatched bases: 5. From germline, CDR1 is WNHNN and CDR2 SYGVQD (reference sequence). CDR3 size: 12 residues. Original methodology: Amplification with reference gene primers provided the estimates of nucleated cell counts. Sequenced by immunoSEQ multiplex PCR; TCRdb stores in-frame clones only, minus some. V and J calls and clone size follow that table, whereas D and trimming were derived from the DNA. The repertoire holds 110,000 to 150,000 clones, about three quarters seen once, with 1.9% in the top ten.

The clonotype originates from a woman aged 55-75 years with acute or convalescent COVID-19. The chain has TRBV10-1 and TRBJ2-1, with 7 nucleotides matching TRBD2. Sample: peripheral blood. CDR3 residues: CASSESSAGMFF. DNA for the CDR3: TGCGCCAGCAGTGAGTCGTCAGCGGGAATGTTCTTC.